The source of this T cell receptor beta chain is a study of tumor and adjacent non-tumor tissue in lung cancer. On the study more broadly: Samples averaged around 4.2 million productive TCRbeta reads each. The study's findings and limits: Top 100 clones took a larger repertoire share in normal lung. Tumor tissue had significantly higher TCR diversity than normal lung.

This sample's RNA came from whole unsorted tissue. More than 3 cm separated this lung sample from the edge of the tumor. Donors were chemotherapy-naive, newly diagnosed lung cancer surgical patients in China, August–late 2014. This clonotype was observed a handful of times. What it binds is unknown. A read error may explain this, as a much larger clone is one base away. A modified ARM-PCR protocol with three rounds of nested PCR amplified TCRbeta. MiXCR was run by TCRdb on the multiplex PCR reads, yielding one entry per CDR3 protein. The data hold more than 75,000 distinct CDR3 sequences, with 80% observed a single time. This clonotype was obtained from a man in his sixties with small cell lung cancer. Sequencing was performed on distant non-tumor lung tissue.

Here the CDR3 DNA reads TGTGCCATCAGGGGAGCAGGGATTAATGAGCAGTTCTTC. Its translation: CAIRGAGINEQFF. The chain links TRBV10-3 to TRBJ2-1; D assignment may be TRBD1 or TRBD2 (5 bases each). V dropped 6 bases and J dropped 7 bases, with 13 bases sitting between them. There are 13 residues in the CDR3. Germline V gene sequence: CDR1 ENHRY, CDR2 SYGVKD.